This T cell receptor (beta chain) was sequenced during a study of T cells after yellow fever vaccination. Germline CDR1 and CDR2: MDHEN and SYDVKM. V shed 7 bases and J shed 4 bases, with 11 bases lying between them. The CDR3 is 13 amino acids. A single record per CDR3 protein comes from TCRdb applying MiXCR to the 5' RACE reads. The sample consists of around 320,000 distinct CDR3 sequences, roughly 4.3% of them appearing once. The chain recombines TRBV28 with TRBJ1-3, with D hard to call. This clonotype was sampled from a man between 18 and 35 years old who received the YFV17D yellow fever vaccine. The specimen comprised PBMCs, sampled 15 days after the yellow fever booster vaccination. DNA of the CDR3: TGTGCCAGCACCTTTTCGGTGGGAAACACCATATATTTT. Translating it yields CASTFSVGNTIYF.